This passage covers 26 T cell receptor beta chains from one sample sequenced in a study of blood T cell repertoires in COVID-19. Here immunoSEQ multiplex PCR was the method, and the copy in TCRdb shows in-frame clones only, minus some. The sample contains 250,000 to 350,000 clones, almost 90% of which appear only once. The source material was peripheral blood. These TCRs come from a woman aged 30 to 39 with COVID-19, enrolled during active disease.

The chain links TRBV20-1 to TRBJ1-3; 9 bases are a match to TRBD1. The CDR3 sequence is 15 residues long. J gave up 0 bases and V 3 bases, and 3 bases lay outside the gene matches. In germline, CDR1 is DFQATT, CDR2 SNEGSKA (reference sequence). The CDR3 reads CSASPGQGSGNTIYF. The CDR3, as DNA: TGCAGTGCTAGTCCGGGACAGGGCTCTGGAAACACCATATATTTT.

This clone was observed a handful of times. This chain links TRBV7-2 with TRBJ2-7; 9 bases fit TRBD1. Germline-derived CDR1 and CDR2 are SGHTA and FQGNSA. The CDR3 is 17 amino acids. The junction had 11 bases not matched to a gene; V was cut back by 5 bases and J by 0 bases. DNA of the CDR3: TGTGCCAGCAGCCTAAAGTTGGGACAGGGTCTCTCCTACGAGCAGTACTTC. Translated: CASSLKLGQGLSYEQYF.

The gene calls are TRBV5-1 and TRBJ1-2; 9 nucleotides line up with TRBD1. V dropped 4 bases and J dropped 2; count of bases not matched to a gene: 3. CDR1 is SGHRS and CDR2 is YFSETQ in the germline V gene. CDR3 size: 14 residues. The CDR3 sequence: CASSRGTGNYGYTF. As DNA, the CDR3 is TGCGCCAGCAGCCGGGGGACAGGGAACTATGGCTACACCTTC.

The V and J genes are TRBV30 and TRBJ1-5; 8 positions match TRBD1. Germline trimming cut 3 bases from V and 6 bases from J; bases unmatched to any gene: 10. Germline-derived CDR1 and CDR2 are GTSNPN and SVGIG (reference sequence). The CDR3 extends over 15 amino acids. CDR3 in DNA: TGTGCCTGGAGAGAAGGGACAGGAGGGAGTCAGCCCCAGCATTTT. This sequence encodes CAWREGTGGSQPQHF.

The chain recombines TRBV7-9 with TRBJ2-6; TRBD1 agrees at 9 bases. This CDR3 region has 17 residues. The V gene end was trimmed by 3 bases and the J gene end by 2 bases; junction bases not matched to a gene: 5. Germline CDR1 and CDR2: SEHNR and FQNEAQ (reference sequence). CDR3 nucleotides: TGTGCCAGCAGCTTGGGGACAGGGATGACTGGGGCCAACGTCCTGACTTTC. It specifies CASSLGTGMTGANVLTF.

The chain has TRBV6-6 and TRBJ2-6; possibly TRBD2 for D (6 bases). Trimming took off 5 bases at V and 1 base at J, with 6 bases between the two ends. This CDR3 has 14 residues. Per the germline V gene, CDR1 is MNHNY and CDR2 is SVGAGI (reference sequence). This CDR3 is CASSGGSGANVLTF. CDR3 in DNA: TGTGCCAGCAGTGGGGGGTCTGGGGCCAACGTCCTGACTTTC.

This clone was recorded once. This rearrangement joins TRBV7-2 to TRBJ1-1, with D possibly matching TRBD1 (5 bases). Trimming stripped 6 bases from V and 7 bases from J, with 12 bases between. CDR3 length equals 12 residues. In germline, CDR1 is SGHTA, CDR2 FQGNSA. The CDR3 DNA reads as TGTGCCAGCAGTAAACAGGCCCGTGAAGCTTTCTTT. Protein sequence: CASSKQAREAFF.

Written as DNA, the CDR3 is TGTGCCAGCAGTTCCCCGTTCCAAGAGACCCAGTACTTC. It yields the protein CASSSPFQETQYF. This rearrangement joins TRBV28 to TRBJ2-5; no firm D call. The CDR3 contains 13 residues. CDR1 is MDHEN and CDR2 is SYDVKM in the germline V gene. Trimming removed 4 bases from V and 1 base from J, with 7 bases in between. Complete variable domain (other parts from reference TRBV28 and TRBJ2-5): DVKVTQSSRYLVKRTGEKVFLECVQDMDHENMFWYRQDPGLGLRLIYFSYDVKMKEKGDIPEGYSVSREKKERFSLILESASTNQTSMYLCASSSPFQETQYFGPGTRLLVL.

The V gene is TRBV19, the J gene TRBJ2-6, with no clear D. CDR3 length equals 13 residues. Trimming stripped 7 bases from V and 7 bases from J, with 11 bases between. Germline values: CDR1 LNHDA, CDR2 SQIVND (reference sequence). The CDR3 reads CASMGQFANVLTF. CDR3 sequence (DNA): TGTGCCAGTATGGGCCAGTTCGCCAACGTCCTGACTTTC.

The V call is TRBV5-1, the J call TRBJ2-7, with TRBD2 as a possible D gene (5 bases). This CDR3 has 13 amino acids. Per germline, CDR1 SGHRS and CDR2 YFSETQ. Deletions cut 3 bases from V and 5 bases from J, with 12 bases between. The CDR3 coding sequence is TGCGCCAGCAGCTCCGGACGGGATGACGAGCAGTACTTC. It encodes CASSSGRDDEQYF.

CDR3 sequence reads: CASSLASGREGDTQYF. The CDR3 region has the DNA TGTGCCAGCAGCTTAGCTAGCGGGAGGGAGGGGGATACGCAGTATTTT. The chain uses TRBV7-2 and TRBJ2-3, with 11 bases matching TRBD2. V was clipped by 0 bases and J by 6 bases; unmatched bases: 5. The germline V gene has CDR1 SGHTA and CDR2 FQGNSA. The CDR3 length is 16 residues.

This chain links TRBV6-5 with TRBJ2-1, with 7 bases fitting TRBD1. The CDR3 is made up of 12 amino acids. Germline loops: CDR1 MNHEY, CDR2 SVGAGI. Trimming cost V 11 bases and J 3 bases; bases outside gene matches: 4. The CDR3 bases are TGTGCCGTCAGGGACAGCTACAATGAGCAGTTCTTC. Residues: CAVRDSYNEQFF.

V usage is TRBV19 and J usage is TRBJ2-7; 7 bases are a match to TRBD1. The CDR3 consists of 15 residues. Germline V lookup: CDR1 LNHDA, CDR2 SQIVND (reference sequence). With V trimmed by 6 bases and J by 2 bases, 10 bases remained unmatched. CDR3 amino acids: CASRNPGTVAYEQYF. The CDR3 DNA sequence: TGTGCCAGTAGAAACCCCGGGACAGTCGCCTACGAGCAGTACTTC.

This chain uses TRBV13 with TRBJ2-2; possibly TRBD1 for D (6 bases). The CDR3 contains 16 residues. Germline assignment: CDR1 PRHDT and CDR2 FYEKMQ (reference sequence). V dropped 4 bases and J dropped 2 bases, with 14 bases sitting between them. The chain's CDR3 is CASSSTGRVNTGELFF. DNA of the CDR3: TGTGCCAGCAGCTCCACAGGGCGCGTTAACACCGGGGAGCTGTTTTTT. Variable domain in full (rest from reference TRBV13 and TRBJ2-2): AAGVIQSPRHLIKEKRETATLKCYPIPRHDTVYWYQQGPGQDPQFLISFYEKMQSDKGSIPDRFSAQQFSDYHSELNMSSLELGDSALYFCASSSTGRVNTGELFFGEGSRLTVL.

V and J are TRBV2 and TRBJ1-5; D is unclear. The length of the CDR3 is 13 residues. CDR1 is SNHLY and CDR2 is FYNNEI in the germline V gene. Between the trimmed V and J ends, which lost 6 bases and 0 bases, there was a span of 6 bases. DNA for the CDR3: TGTGCCAGCAGCCGGTTTAGCAATCAGCCCCAGCATTTT. Amino acid sequence: CASSRFSNQPQHF.

This sequence joins TRBV18 and TRBJ2-7, with TRBD2 matching 10 bases. The germline CDR1 and CDR2 sequences are KGHSH and LQKENI. The CDR3 runs to 16 residues. After removal of 1 base from V and 1 base from J, the junction contained 4 bases not matched to a gene. The chain's CDR3 is CASSPRTSGRSYEQYF. The CDR3 nucleotides read TGTGCCAGCTCACCACGGACTAGCGGCCGTTCCTACGAGCAGTACTTC.

On this clone itself: The same CDR3 can be traced to other DNA sequences in this sample. The chain links TRBV5-1 to TRBJ2-7; 7 bases align to TRBD1. Germline CDR1 is SGHRS and CDR2 is YFSETQ. The CDR3 sequence is 14 residues long. V lost 0 bases to trimming and J lost 2 bases; unmatched junction nucleotides: 2. CDR3 bases: TGCGCCAGCAGCTTGGGTCAGGGGGCCTACGAGCAGTACTTC. Translating it yields CASSLGQGAYEQYF.

V usage is TRBV7-6 and J usage is TRBJ2-7; 8 bases align to TRBD2. The CDR3 loop spans 20 amino acids. Per the germline V gene, CDR1 is SGHVS and CDR2 is FNYEAQ. Unmatched junction bases numbered 22, after V lost 5 bases and J lost 1 base. The CDR3 is CASSRIPGAGASGLSYEQYF. CDR3 DNA: TGTGCCAGCAGCCGTATCCCAGGGGCAGGGGCTAGCGGGTTGTCCTACGAGCAGTACTTC. The full variable domain, rest sourced from reference TRBV7-6 and TRBJ2-7, is GAGVSQSPRYKVTKRGQDVALRCDPISGHVSLYWYRQALGQGPEFLTYFNYEAQQDKSGLPNDRFSAERPEGSISTLTIQRTEQRDSAMYRCASSRIPGAGASGLSYEQYFGPGTRLTVT.

The rearrangement joins TRBV5-1 to TRBJ2-1, with TRBD1 matching 10 bases. The ends lost 3 bases at V and 4 bases at J; junction bases unmatched: 7. Germline CDR1 SGHRS, CDR2 YFSETQ. The length of the CDR3 is 16 residues. CDR3 DNA: TGCGCCAGCAGCTCCCTCGGACAGGGGGGTTACAATGAGCAGTTCTTC. It codes for CASSSLGQGGYNEQFF.

The chain links TRBV2 to TRBJ1-6; D might be TRBD1 (5 bases). Germline loops: CDR1 SNHLY, CDR2 FYNNEI. CDR3 length: 15 residues. Between the trimmed V and J ends, which lost 0 bases and 7 bases, there was a span of 10 bases. CDR3 DNA: TGTGCCAGCAGTGAAGCTCCAGGGATCAATTCACCCCTCCACTTT. Its protein is CASSEAPGINSPLHF.

The V call is TRBV4-2, the J call TRBJ2-1; D is perhaps TRBD2 (5 bases). Germline CDR1 is LGHNA and CDR2 is YNFKEQ. V was trimmed by 0 bases and J by 4 bases, leaving 13 bases between them. CDR3 length: 16 amino acids. The CDR3, as DNA: TGTGCCAGCAGCCAAGAGGCCAGCGGACGATACAATGAGCAGTTCTTC. This sequence encodes CASSQEASGRYNEQFF.

The chain combines TRBV24-1 with TRBJ1-1, with TRBD1 matching over 7 bases. CDR3 length: 16 amino acids. The germline CDR1 and CDR2 sequences are KGHDR and SFDVKD. The ends lost 3 bases at V and 1 base at J; junction bases unmatched: 7. The CDR3 reads CATSDHRQGQNTEAFF. CDR3 in DNA: TGTGCCACCAGTGATCATCGACAGGGCCAGAACACTGAAGCTTTCTTT.

The rearrangement uses TRBV28 and TRBJ1-1; maybe TRBD1 (5 bases). The germline V gene encodes CDR1 MDHEN and CDR2 SYDVKM. V dropped 4 bases and J dropped 0 bases, with 9 bases sitting between them. CDR3 length: 14 amino acids. CDR3 nucleotide sequence: TGTGCCAGCAGTTCCCCGACAGTGAACACTGAAGCTTTCTTT. Encoded protein: CASSSPTVNTEAFF.

The rearrangement uses TRBV2 and TRBJ2-7, with D maybe TRBD2 (5 bases). Deletions cut 3 bases from V and 8 bases from J, with 8 bases between. CDR3 length: 11 amino acids. Germline assignment: CDR1 SNHLY and CDR2 FYNNEI. The chain's CDR3 is CASSDEGKQYF. The DNA of the CDR3 is TGTGCCAGCAGTGACGAGGGTAAGCAGTACTTC. The variable domain in full, completed from reference TRBV2 and TRBJ2-7, reads EPEVTQTPSHQVTQMGQEVILRCVPISNHLYFYWYRQILGQKVEFLVSFYNNEISEKSEIFDDQFSVERPDGSNFTLKIRSTKLEDSAMYFCASSDEGKQYFGPGTRLTVT.

The genes are TRBV10-3 and TRBJ2-5, with 7 bases identical to TRBD1. Germline V gives CDR1 ENHRY, CDR2 SYGVKD. The CDR3 has 12 residues. The V segment lost 10 bases and the J segment 5 bases; nucleotides outside the gene matches: 7. As DNA, the CDR3 is TGTGCCACCTCAGGGGGATACGAGACCCAGTACTTC. Translation gives CATSGGYETQYF.

This chain uses TRBV4-1 with TRBJ1-1; no clear D gene. The CDR3 is 15 residues long. The V gene's germline CDR1 is MGHRA and CDR2 YSYEKL. V gave up 0 bases and J gave up 1 base, with 9 bases separating them. As DNA, the CDR3 is TGCGCCAGCAGCCAAGATGGTACGGGGAACACTGAAGCTTTCTTT. It translates to CASSQDGTGNTEAFF.